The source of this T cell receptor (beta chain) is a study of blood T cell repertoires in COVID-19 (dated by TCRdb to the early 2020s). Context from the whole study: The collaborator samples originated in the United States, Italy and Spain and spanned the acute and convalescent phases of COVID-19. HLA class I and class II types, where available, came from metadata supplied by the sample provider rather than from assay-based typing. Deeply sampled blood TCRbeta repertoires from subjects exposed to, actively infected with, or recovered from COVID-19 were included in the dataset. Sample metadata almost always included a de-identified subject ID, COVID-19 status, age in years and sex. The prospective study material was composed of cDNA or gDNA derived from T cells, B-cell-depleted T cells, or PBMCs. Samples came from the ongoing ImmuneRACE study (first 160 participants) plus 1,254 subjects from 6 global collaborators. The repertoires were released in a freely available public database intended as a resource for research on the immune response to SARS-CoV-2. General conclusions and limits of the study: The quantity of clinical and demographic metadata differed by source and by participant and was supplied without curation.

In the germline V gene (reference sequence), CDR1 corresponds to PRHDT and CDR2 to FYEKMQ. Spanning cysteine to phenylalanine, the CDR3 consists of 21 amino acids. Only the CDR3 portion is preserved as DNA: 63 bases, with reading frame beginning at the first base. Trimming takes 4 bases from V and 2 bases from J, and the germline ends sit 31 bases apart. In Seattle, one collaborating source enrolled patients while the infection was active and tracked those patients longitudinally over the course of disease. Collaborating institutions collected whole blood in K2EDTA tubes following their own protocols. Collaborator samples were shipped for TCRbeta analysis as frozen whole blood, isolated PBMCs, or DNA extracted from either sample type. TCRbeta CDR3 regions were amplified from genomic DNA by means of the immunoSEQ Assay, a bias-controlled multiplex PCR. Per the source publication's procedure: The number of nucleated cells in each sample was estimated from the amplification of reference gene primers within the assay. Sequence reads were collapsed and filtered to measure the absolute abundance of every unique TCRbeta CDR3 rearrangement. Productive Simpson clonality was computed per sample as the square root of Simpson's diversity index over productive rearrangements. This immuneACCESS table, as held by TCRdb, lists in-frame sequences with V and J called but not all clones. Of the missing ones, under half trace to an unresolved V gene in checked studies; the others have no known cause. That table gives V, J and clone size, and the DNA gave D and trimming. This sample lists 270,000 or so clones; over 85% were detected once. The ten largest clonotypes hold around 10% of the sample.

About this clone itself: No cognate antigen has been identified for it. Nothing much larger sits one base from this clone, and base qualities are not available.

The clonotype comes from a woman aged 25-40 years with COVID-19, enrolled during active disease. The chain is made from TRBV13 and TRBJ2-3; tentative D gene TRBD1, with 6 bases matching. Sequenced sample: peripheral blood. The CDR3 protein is CASSSYGAYIRSGHYTDTQYF. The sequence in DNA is TGTGCCAGCAGCTCATATGGCGCTTATATCCGATCGGGACACTACACAGATACGCAGTATTTT.